A single sample gave rise to the 27 T cell receptor beta chains below, sequenced in a study of blood T cell repertoires in COVID-19. The repertoire was sequenced with immunoSEQ multiplex PCR; TCRdb's copy has only in-frame clones and lacks some. The sample holds 180,000 or so clones; roughly three quarters are singletons and the top ten take around 15%. The sequenced material came from PBMCs or T cells enriched from blood (not recorded which). The receptors originated from a man between 60 and 75 years old who had been exposed to COVID-19.

The chain is built from TRBV5-1 and TRBJ1-1; D is unclear. Looked up from germline, CDR1 is SGHRS and CDR2 is YFSETQ. CDR3 size: 14 residues. V gave up 0 bases and J gave up 0 bases, with 6 bases separating them. DNA for the CDR3: TGCGCCAGCAGCTTGGAGACACTGAACACTGAAGCTTTCTTT. This codes for CASSLETLNTEAFF. The variable domain in full, completed from reference TRBV5-1 and TRBJ1-1, reads KAGVTQTPRYLIKTRGQQVTLSCSPISGHRSVSWYQQTPGQGLQFLFEYFSETQRNKGNFPGRFSGRQFSNSRSEMNVSTLELGDSALYLCASSLETLNTEAFFGQGTRLTVV.

V usage is TRBV24-1 and J usage is TRBJ2-1, with D possibly TRBD2 on 5 matching bases. The CDR3 has 15 amino acids. The V end was cut by 1 base, the J end by 0 bases, with 6 bases between. Germline CDR1 is KGHDR and CDR2 is SFDVKD. Here the CDR3 DNA reads TGTGCCACCAGTGATTTTACTAGCTCCTACAATGAGCAGTTCTTC. Translating gives CATSDFTSSYNEQFF.

This clone was counted only a few times. The chain joins TRBV6-2 or TRBV6-3 to TRBJ2-7; 12 bases agree with TRBD2. The CDR3 length is 18 residues. V shed 2 bases and J 1 base; nucleotides not matched to a gene: 9. The V gene's germline CDR1 is MNHEY and CDR2 SVGEGT. The CDR3 bases are TGTGCCAGCAGTTACCCTCTAGCGGGAGGGTCCCTATCCTACGAGCAGTACTTC. Protein sequence: CASSYPLAGGSLSYEQYF.

The chain is built from TRBV7-2 and TRBJ2-6; D gene ambiguous. This CDR3 has 15 residues. Trimming pared 5 bases from V and 0 bases from J, leaving 8 bases between. From germline, CDR1 is SGHTA and CDR2 FQGNSA. This CDR3 is CASSPVPSGANVLTF. The CDR3 DNA reads TGTGCCAGCAGCCCTGTTCCCTCTGGGGCCAACGTCCTGACTTTC. Combining the CDR3 with reference TRBV7-2 and TRBJ2-6 gives the whole variable domain GAGVSQSPSNKVTEKGKDVELRCDPISGHTALYWYRQSLGQGLEFLIYFQGNSAPDKSGLPSDRFSAERTGGSVSTLTIQRTQQEDSAVYLCASSPVPSGANVLTFGAGSRLTVL.

The gene calls are TRBV28 and TRBJ1-1; D gene uncertain. Germline lookup yields CDR1 MDHEN and CDR2 SYDVKM. V shed 6 bases and J shed 5 bases, with 10 bases lying between them. The CDR3 totals 12 residues. The DNA of the CDR3 is TGTGCCAGCAGCATACAGTGGACTGAAGCTTTCTTT. Translating gives CASSIQWTEAFF. The full variable domain, with the rest looked up from reference TRBV28 and TRBJ1-1, is DVKVTQSSRYLVKRTGEKVFLECVQDMDHENMFWYRQDPGLGLRLIYFSYDVKMKEKGDIPEGYSVSREKKERFSLILESASTNQTSMYLCASSIQWTEAFFGQGTRLTVV.

V and J are TRBV5-4 and TRBJ1-5; D is perhaps TRBD1 (5 bases). Germline values: CDR1 SGHNT, CDR2 YYREEE (reference sequence). V shed 10 bases and J shed 3 bases, with 17 bases lying between them. The CDR3 has 14 residues. The CDR3 DNA follows: TGTGCCTACAAGATTCGGGGGGACAATCAGCCCCAGCATTTT. This gives the protein CAYKIRGDNQPQHF.

The rearrangement uses TRBV11-2 and TRBJ1-1, with 10 bases fitting TRBD1. CDR1 SGHAT and CDR2 FQNNGV come from the germline V gene. The junction had 11 bases not matched to a gene; V was cut back by 3 bases and J by 7 bases. This CDR3 is built from 16 residues. The CDR3 reads CASSLPDRGLVVEAFF. In nucleotides, the CDR3 is TGTGCCAGCAGCTTGCCCGACAGGGGGCTGGTGGTTGAAGCTTTCTTT.

The chain employs TRBV27 and TRBJ2-1; 9 bases map to TRBD2. The CDR3 consists of 18 residues. The J segment lost 0 bases and the V segment lost 6 bases, leaving 12 bases of the junction unmatched. CDR1 and CDR2 from the germline V gene are MNHEY and SMNVEV (reference sequence). DNA for the CDR3: TGTGCCAGCAGCCGTTGGGGGGGACTAGCTGACTCCTACAATGAGCAGTTCTTC. Translating it yields CASSRWGGLADSYNEQFF.

This chain joins TRBV6-5 and TRBJ1-1; D is undetermined. Germline V gene data show CDR1 as MNHEY and CDR2 as SVGAGI. V was cut by 5 bases and J by 1 base, with 5 bases left in between. This CDR3 contains 12 residues. The CDR3 nucleotides read TGTGCCAGCAGTCATTCGAACACTGAAGCTTTCTTT. Translation: CASSHSNTEAFF.

This rearrangement joins TRBV20-1 to TRBJ2-2, with D tentatively TRBD2 (6 bases). There are 15 residues in the CDR3. Germline CDR1 is DFQATT and CDR2 is SNEGSKA (reference sequence). Trimming cost V 3 bases and J 4 bases, with 15 bases left between them. The CDR3 bases are TGCAGTGCTAGTCCCGGGGGAGTGGGCACCGGGGAGCTGTTTTTT. Amino acid sequence: CSASPGGVGTGELFF.

The chain links TRBV18 to TRBJ2-7, with D perhaps TRBD2 (5 bases). The germline gives CDR1 KGHSH, CDR2 LQKENI. V was trimmed by 4 bases and J by 6 bases, leaving 10 bases between them. CDR3 size: 12 residues. The CDR3 is CASSLGSVEQYF. DNA for the CDR3: TGTGCCAGCTCACTGGGTAGCGTCGAGCAGTACTTC.

This clone was seen a few times. A far larger clone is one base from this, pointing to a likely read error. The sample has other DNA sequences that encode this CDR3 too. V usage is TRBV7-2 and J usage is TRBJ1-2; 11 nucleotides align to TRBD1. The CDR3 is 17 amino acids. Germline V gives CDR1 SGHTA, CDR2 FQGNSA. CDR3 in amino acids: CPSSQLGGTGGNYGYTF. The CDR3 DNA reads TGTCCCAGCAGCCAATTGGGGGGGACAGGGGGAAACTATGGCTACACCTTC.

This clone was observed a handful of times. The rearrangement uses TRBV7-2 and TRBJ1-5; 10 bases fit TRBD1. V trimming: 5 bases; J trimming: 2 bases; junction bases outside the gene matches: 6. This CDR3 spans 16 amino acids. Germline assignment: CDR1 SGHTA and CDR2 FQGNSA. The CDR3 nucleotides are TGTGCCAGCAGCCCTAGGGGACAGGGGCGCAATCAGCCCCAGCATTTT. Its translation: CASSPRGQGRNQPQHF.

J is TRBJ2-7 and V is TRBV15, with D possibly being TRBD2 (5 bases). Deletions cut 0 bases from V and 6 bases from J, with 15 bases between. Germline V gene data show CDR1 as LNHNV and CDR2 as YYDKDF (reference sequence). The CDR3 runs to 15 residues. The CDR3 loop is CATSRDLAGGGEQYF. The CDR3 DNA follows: TGTGCCACCAGCAGAGATCTGGCTGGAGGAGGCGAGCAGTACTTC.

Regarding this clone: Other DNA sequences in this specimen translate into the identical CDR3. The V call is TRBV6-5, the J call TRBJ2-7, with 13 bases fitting TRBD2. Germline assignment: CDR1 MNHEY and CDR2 SVGAGI. The CDR3 has 15 amino acids. V was pared by 6 bases and J by 3 bases, with 5 bases of the junction left unmatched. In nucleotides, the CDR3 is TGTGCCAGCAGACCCGGACTAGCGGGAGTCTACGAGCAGTACTTC. This gives the protein CASRPGLAGVYEQYF.

Concerning this clone: This may arise from a read error, as a much more abundant clone is one base away. This CDR3 is also generated by other DNA sequences in the sample. CDR3 DNA: TGTGCCTGGAGTAGGAGGGGGGGGGACTACGAGCAGTACTTC. Its translation: CAWSRRGGDYEQYF. The chain links TRBV30 to TRBJ2-7; possible D gene TRBD2, 7 bases. CDR1 GTSNPN and CDR2 SVGIG come from the germline V gene (reference sequence). V was shortened by 2 bases and J by 3 bases, with 14 bases between the two germline ends. This CDR3 is built from 14 residues.

This clone has just one count. The J gene is TRBJ2-7, the V gene TRBV18; 8 bases map to TRBD1. CDR1 KGHSH and CDR2 LQKENI come from the germline V gene. With V trimmed by 1 base and J by 4 bases, 6 bases remained unmatched. The CDR3 length is 15 residues. The CDR3 loop reads CASSPQLDRAYEQYF. As DNA, the CDR3 is TGTGCCAGCTCACCACAGCTGGACAGGGCTTACGAGCAGTACTTC.

The genes are TRBV11-2 and TRBJ2-5; TRBD2 matches at 11 bases. The length of the CDR3 is 17 residues. Germline V gene sequence: CDR1 SGHAT, CDR2 FQNNGV. The junction had 9 bases not matched to a gene; V was cut back by 1 base and J by 5 bases. CDR3 residues: CASSLVGLAGGYETQYF. CDR3 DNA sequence: TGTGCCAGCAGCTTAGTTGGGCTAGCGGGAGGTTATGAGACCCAGTACTTC.

The rearrangement uses TRBV29-1 and TRBJ1-1, with 10 bases fitting TRBD1. Unmatched junction bases numbered 5, after V lost 5 bases and J lost 5 bases. The CDR3 is 13 residues long. Germline V gene sequence: CDR1 SQVTM, CDR2 ANQGSEA. Here the CDR3 reads CSVQTGGRTEAFF. The CDR3 nucleotides are TGCAGCGTTCAGACAGGGGGCCGAACTGAAGCTTTCTTT. Complete variable domain (other parts from reference TRBV29-1 and TRBJ1-1): SAVISQKPSRDICQRGTSLTIQCQVDSQVTMMFWYRQQPGQSLTLIATANQGSEATYESGFVIDKFPISRPNLTFSTLTVSNMSPEDSSIYLCSVQTGGRTEAFFGQGTRLTVV.

This clone was counted only a few times. The rearrangement links TRBV7-9 to TRBJ1-2, with TRBD1 matching 8 bases. V trimming: 3 bases; J trimming: 2 bases; junction bases outside the gene matches: 8. The germline V gene has CDR1 SEHNR and CDR2 FQNEAQ (reference sequence). This CDR3 is built from 16 residues. For the CDR3, the DNA is TGTGCCAGCAGCTTGGCCGGACAGGGAACAAACTATGGCTACACCTTC. The encoded protein is CASSLAGQGTNYGYTF.

The V call is TRBV13, the J call TRBJ2-1, with a possible D match to TRBD1 (7 bases). The V and J ends lost 4 bases and 9 bases respectively, with 16 bases between them. Germline V gene lookup returns CDR1 PRHDT and CDR2 FYEKMQ (reference sequence). The CDR3 is 14 residues long. The CDR3 region is CASSSGTEGGEQFF. CDR3 DNA: TGTGCCAGCAGCTCCGGGACAGAGGGAGGTGAGCAGTTCTTC.

The chain uses TRBV6-1 and TRBJ2-1; TRBD1 agrees at 9 bases. This CDR3 spans 15 amino acids. Per germline, CDR1 MNHNS and CDR2 SASEGT. V lost 5 bases, J lost 4 bases, and 6 bases stayed unmatched. The DNA of the CDR3 is TGTGCCAGCAGTCCCAGCGGGACAGGGTACAATGAGCAGTTCTTC. Translated, it gives CASSPSGTGYNEQFF.

This chain uses TRBV19 with TRBJ1-2; D might be TRBD1 (6 bases). The CDR3 length is 13 residues. Trimming removed 7 bases from V and 3 bases from J, with 12 bases in between. CDR1 LNHDA and CDR2 SQIVND come from the germline V gene (reference sequence). The DNA for the CDR3 is TGTGCCAGTACCCGGGGGGGCTACTATGGCTACACCTTC. The encoded protein is CASTRGGYYGYTF. The full variable domain, its missing parts supplied by reference TRBV19 and TRBJ1-2, is DGGITQSPKYLFRKEGQNVTLSCEQNLNHDAMYWYRQDPGQGLRLIYYSQIVNDFQKGDIAEGYSVSREKKESFPLTVTSAQKNPTAFYLCASTRGGYYGYTFGSGTRLTVV.

The V and J genes are TRBV11-2 and TRBJ2-1, with D possibly being TRBD2 (5 bases). The germline V gene has CDR1 SGHAT and CDR2 FQNNGV. There are 16 residues in the CDR3. Trimming shortened V by 4 bases and J by 3 bases, and 16 bases separated the two germline ends. CDR3 sequence (DNA): TGTGCCAGCAGCTCCCTAACTAGGCGGCTCTACAATGAGCAGTTCTTC. Its protein is CASSSLTRRLYNEQFF. Looking up the rest from reference TRBV11-2 and TRBJ2-1 gives the full variable domain: EAGVAQSPRYKIIEKRQSVAFWCNPISGHATLYWYQQILGQGPKLLIQFQNNGVVDDSQLPKDRFSAERLKGVDSTLKIQPAKLEDSAVYLCASSSLTRRLYNEQFFGPGTRLTVL.

V usage is TRBV5-6 and J usage is TRBJ2-5; a weak D match, TRBD2 (6 bases). V was cut by 0 bases and J by 4 bases, with 7 bases left in between. The germline CDR1 and CDR2 sequences are SGHDT and YYEEEE. The CDR3 totals 13 residues. The CDR3 loop reads CASSLVGGETQYF. In DNA form, the CDR3 reads TGTGCCAGCAGCTTGGTGGGGGGAGAGACCCAGTACTTC.

This sequence joins TRBV13 and TRBJ2-1; D perhaps matches TRBD2 (6 bases). The CDR3 runs to 17 residues. Trimming pared 4 bases from V and 0 bases from J, leaving 16 bases between. Germline V gene lookup returns CDR1 PRHDT and CDR2 FYEKMQ (reference sequence). CDR3 in DNA: TGTGCCAGCAGCTCCGACACGGGAGTATACTCCTACAATGAGCAGTTCTTC. It codes for CASSSDTGVYSYNEQFF.

This clone was seen a single time. The rearrangement links TRBV3-1 (or the pseudogene TRBV3-2) to TRBJ2-7, with D perhaps TRBD2 (5 bases). The ends were cut back, 0 bases at V and 1 base at J, with 13 bases in the middle. This CDR3 spans 16 amino acids. From germline, CDR1 is LGHDT and CDR2 YNNKEL (reference sequence). CDR3 in DNA: TGTGCCAGCAGCCAAGAGGGCTCGCGGGTATCCTACGAGCAGTACTTC. This codes for CASSQEGSRVSYEQYF.